This T cell receptor (beta chain) originates from a study of shared clonotypes between healthy human individuals. On the study more broadly: Each donor had three CD4 naive, three CD4 memory, two CD8 naive and one CD8 memory plate.

The repertoire was sequenced with immunoSEQ multiplex PCR; TCRdb's copy has only in-frame clones and lacks some. The sample comprises over a million clones, 96% of which are singletons, and roughly 1.2% rests with the top ten. Overall study results and limits: Rarefaction gave evidence that sorted-subset sequencing remained incomplete despite large depth.

Concerning this clone: Its antigen remains unknown.

The receptor was isolated from a man aged 30 to 45 in good health. The sequencing input was naive CD4+ T cells sorted from blood. Described subset: CD45RA+ positively selected.

The chain's CDR3 is CAAQGSGRTEAFF. The CDR3 DNA sequence: TGTGCCGCCCAGGGTTCAGGTCGGACTGAAGCTTTCTTT. The J gene is TRBJ1-1, the V gene TRBV28, with D possibly matching TRBD1 (5 bases). Germline V gene sequence: CDR1 MDHEN, CDR2 SYDVKM. V was shortened by 11 bases and J by 5 bases, with 18 bases between the two germline ends. CDR3 length: 13 residues.